What follows are 15 T cell receptor beta chains derived from one specimen sequenced in a study of T-cell memory formation after mild COVID-19. TCRdb re-derived calls from the 5' RACE reads in MiXCR, one entry per CDR3 protein. The sample yields 250,000 to 300,000 distinct CDR3 sequences, around 15% seen once. Material for sequencing was PBMCs or a T cell subset sorted from them (not recorded which). These receptors originate from a man aged 18 to 29 who had mild COVID-19 (a few samples of this study predate the infection). Cell type and time point are not known.

The chain uses TRBV30 and TRBJ1-1; D remains ambiguous. Trimming took off 6 bases at V and 0 bases at J, with 20 bases between the two ends. Per germline, CDR1 GTSNPN and CDR2 SVGIG (reference sequence). This CDR3 comprises 16 residues. The DNA for the CDR3 is TGTGCCTGTTCGAGAGGTCCTGATATTATGAACACTGAAGCTTTCTTT. This sequence encodes CACSRGPDIMNTEAFF.

This clonotype was recorded a few times. This chain joins TRBV20-1 and TRBJ2-7, with D hard to call. This CDR3 spans 12 amino acids. V lost 3 bases to trimming and J lost 0 bases, with 6 bases between them. Germline CDR1 is DFQATT and CDR2 is SNEGSKA (reference sequence). CDR3 DNA: TGCAGTGCTAGGCAGTTCTCCTACGAGCAGTACTTC. Translating it yields CSARQFSYEQYF.

This clonotype was counted only a few times. The CDR3 region is CASSLVGAYGEQFF. As DNA, the CDR3 is TGTGCCAGCAGCCTCGTAGGAGCGTATGGGGAGCAGTTCTTC. The chain couples TRBV7-9 to TRBJ2-1; D is unresolved. From germline, CDR1 is SEHNR and CDR2 FQNEAQ (reference sequence). Trimming took 5 bases from V and 10 from J, leaving 18 bases between them. This CDR3 contains 14 residues.

The chain has TRBV7-2 and TRBJ2-4; 7 positions agree with TRBD1. V lost 1 base to trimming and J lost 7 bases; unmatched junction nucleotides: 10. CDR1 is SGHTA and CDR2 is FQGNSA in the germline V gene. The CDR3 consists of 16 residues. This CDR3 is CASSLDSGRGTNIQYF. Written as DNA, the CDR3 is TGTGCCAGCAGCTTAGATTCTGGCAGGGGGACGAACATTCAGTACTTC.

This clonotype occurred a few times. The rearrangement links TRBV4-1 to TRBJ2-1; possibly TRBD1 for D (6 bases). Between the trimmed V and J ends, which lost 1 base and 8 bases, there was a span of 15 bases. Germline V gene lookup returns CDR1 MGHRA and CDR2 YSYEKL. This CDR3 has 15 amino acids. The CDR3 protein is CASSQGYLQGHEQFF. The DNA of the CDR3 is TGCGCCAGCAGCCAAGGGTACTTACAGGGCCATGAGCAGTTCTTC.

This chain connects TRBV14 to TRBJ2-1, with 7 nucleotides matching TRBD2. V was pared by 5 bases and J by 10 bases, with 8 bases of the junction left unmatched. CDR3 length: 13 amino acids. From germline, CDR1 is SGHDN and CDR2 FVKESK. The CDR3 loop is CASSVLMTSEQFF. The DNA for the CDR3 is TGTGCCAGCAGCGTCCTTATGACTAGCGAGCAGTTCTTC. The whole variable domain, filled in from reference TRBV14 and TRBJ2-1, reads EAGVTQFPSHSVIEKGQTVTLRCDPISGHDNLYWYRRVMGKEIKFLLHFVKESKQDESGMPNNRFLAERTGGTYSTLKVQPAELEDSGVYFCASSVLMTSEQFFGPGTRLTVL.

This clonotype occurred many times. This rearrangement joins TRBV20-1 to TRBJ1-5; D gene unclear. Per the germline V gene, CDR1 is DFQATT and CDR2 is SNEGSKA (reference sequence). This CDR3 has 15 residues. With 3 bases removed from V and 0 bases from J, the gap between germline ends came to 12 bases. CDR3 DNA: TGCAGTGCTAGGGGTCAGCCCTATAGCAATCAGCCCCAGCATTTT. Encoded protein: CSARGQPYSNQPQHF.

This clonotype was seen more than once but under ten times. This chain links TRBV10-3 with TRBJ2-7; D is unclear. The CDR3 is 12 amino acids. The V and J ends lost 2 bases and 4 bases respectively, with 6 bases between them. Germline CDR1 reads ENHRY; CDR2 reads SYGVKD. The CDR3 spells CAISENNYEQYF. The CDR3 DNA is TGTGCCATCAGTGAGAATAATTACGAGCAGTACTTC.

The CDR3 coding sequence is TGTGCCACCAGTGACCCGCGGACCTACACAGATACGCAGTATTTT. It codes for CATSDPRTYTDTQYF. The chain carries TRBV24-1 and TRBJ2-3, with unresolved D. This CDR3 has 15 amino acids. Germline values: CDR1 KGHDR, CDR2 SFDVKD. With 4 bases removed from V and 2 bases from J, the gap between germline ends came to 12 bases.

This chain uses TRBV28 with TRBJ1-6; 9 bases agree with TRBD1. The CDR3 has 15 residues. J was trimmed by 7 bases and V by 5 bases; bases with no gene match: 6. Germline-derived CDR1 and CDR2 are MDHEN and SYDVKM. In nucleotides, the CDR3 is TGTGCCAGCAGTGCCGGGACAGGGCAAAATTCACCCCTCCACTTT. Protein sequence: CASSAGTGQNSPLHF.

The chain employs TRBV11-2 and TRBJ2-7; TRBD1 agrees at 8 bases. Looked up from germline, CDR1 is SGHAT and CDR2 is FQNNGV. The junction had 3 bases not matched to a gene; V was cut back by 4 bases and J by 7 bases. This CDR3 contains 12 residues. The CDR3 region is CASSSTGEEQYV. CDR3 in DNA: TGTGCCAGCAGCTCGACAGGGGAAGAGCAGTACGTC.

This clonotype was counted a few times. This chain links TRBV12-3 or TRBV12-4 with TRBJ2-7; 10 bases fit TRBD2. CDR3 size: 14 residues. Losses at the gene ends were 9 bases for V and 6 bases for J; bases not matched to a gene: 11. Written as DNA, the CDR3 is TGTGCCAGTTGGGGTAGCGGGGGGTTCGGCGAGCAGTACGTC. This translates into CASWGSGGFGEQYV.

This clonotype was observed a handful of times. This chain joins TRBV5-1 and TRBJ1-1; D may be TRBD1 (6 bases). The CDR3 consists of 14 residues. V was cut by 6 bases and J by 6 bases, with 18 bases left in between. Looked up from germline, CDR1 is SGHRS and CDR2 is YFSETQ. CDR3 nucleotides: TGCGCCAGCAATCCCATAGGGACAACGGCTGAAGCTTTCTTT. This sequence encodes CASNPIGTTAEAFF.

This clonotype was detected ten times or more. This chain connects TRBV6-5 to TRBJ2-5, with a tentative D call TRBD1 (5 bases). This CDR3 has 14 residues. V lost 0 bases and J 2 bases, leaving 7 bases between the germline ends. Per the germline V gene, CDR1 is MNHEY and CDR2 is SVGAGI. CDR3 nucleotides: TGTGCCAGCAGTTACTCGAACAGGCAAGAGACCCAGTACTTC. Its protein product is CASSYSNRQETQYF.

This rearrangement joins TRBV18 to TRBJ2-2, with D possibly matching TRBD1 (6 bases). The CDR3 loop spans 14 amino acids. The germline gives CDR1 KGHSH, CDR2 LQKENI. V lost 4 bases and J 8 bases, leaving 14 bases between the germline ends. The CDR3 bases are TGTGCCAGCTCACAACTTCCCGGGACAGGGGAGCTGTTTTTT. Its protein product is CASSQLPGTGELFF.